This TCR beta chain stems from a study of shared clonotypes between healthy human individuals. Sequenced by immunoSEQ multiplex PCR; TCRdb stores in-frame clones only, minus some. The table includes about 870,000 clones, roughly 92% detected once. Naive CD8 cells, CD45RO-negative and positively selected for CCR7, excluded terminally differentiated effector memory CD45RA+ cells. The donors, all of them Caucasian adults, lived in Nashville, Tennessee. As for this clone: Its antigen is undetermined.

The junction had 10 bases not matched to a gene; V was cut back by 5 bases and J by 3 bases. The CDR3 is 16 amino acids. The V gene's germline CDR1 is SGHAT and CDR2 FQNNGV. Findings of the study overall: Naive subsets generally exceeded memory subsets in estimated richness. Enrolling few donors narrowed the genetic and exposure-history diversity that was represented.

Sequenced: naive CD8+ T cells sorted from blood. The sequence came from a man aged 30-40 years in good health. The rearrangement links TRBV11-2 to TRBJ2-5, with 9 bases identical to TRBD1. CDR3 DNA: TGTGCCAGCAGCCCGCTGGGACAGGGTTCAAAAGAGACCCAGTACTTC. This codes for CASSPLGQGSKETQYF. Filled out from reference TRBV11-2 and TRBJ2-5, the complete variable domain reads EAGVAQSPRYKIIEKRQSVAFWCNPISGHATLYWYQQILGQGPKLLIQFQNNGVVDDSQLPKDRFSAERLKGVDSTLKIQPAKLEDSAVYLCASSPLGQGSKETQYFGPGTRLLVL.